Shown below are 7 T cell receptor beta chains from a single sample sequenced in a study of tumour-infiltrating T cells in Burkitt lymphoma. The repertoire was sequenced with immunoSEQ multiplex PCR; TCRdb's copy has only in-frame clones and lacks some. This repertoire shows 13,000 to 15,000 clones, over 75% found once; its top ten account for less than 1.5%. The sample comprised tumor tissue. Every receptor here comes from a human donor with diffuse large B-cell lymphoma.

This sequence joins TRBV27 and TRBJ2-7; 9 nucleotides match TRBD1. The V gene end was trimmed by 1 base and the J gene end by 5 bases; junction bases not matched to a gene: 3. Germline CDR1 and CDR2: MNHEY and SMNVEV (reference sequence). CDR3 length equals 14 residues. DNA for the CDR3: TGTGCCAGCAGTTTATGGACAGGGGACCACGAGCAGTACTTC. It translates to CASSLWTGDHEQYF.

The chain has TRBV4-1 and TRBJ1-1; D is uncertain. Germline-derived CDR1 and CDR2 are MGHRA and YSYEKL. Trimming took 4 bases from V and 5 from J, leaving 11 bases between them. CDR3 size: 13 residues. The CDR3 here is CASSPQDRTEAFF. CDR3 sequence (DNA): TGCGCCAGCAGCCCTCAGGACCGGACTGAAGCTTTCTTT.

This chain links TRBV5-6 with TRBJ2-1; D is possibly TRBD1 (7 bases). The germline gives CDR1 SGHDT, CDR2 YYEEEE. The CDR3 length is 18 residues. Trimming removed 4 bases from V and 9 bases from J, with 29 bases in between. CDR3 coding DNA: TGTGCCAGCAGCCGCCGGACAGGACCGAGTGGGGGGTTAACTGAGCAGTTCTTC. Protein sequence: CASSRRTGPSGGLTEQFF. Together with reference TRBV5-6 and TRBJ2-1, the CDR3 gives the full variable domain: DAGVTQSPTHLIKTRGQQVTLRCSPKSGHDTVSWYQQALGQGPQFIFQYYEEEERQRGNFPDRFSGHQFPNYSSELNVNALLLGDSALYLCASSRRTGPSGGLTEQFFGPGTRLTVL.

This clone was counted once. The rearrangement joins TRBV5-1 to TRBJ2-2, with TRBD1 matching 8 bases. Germline V CDR1 and CDR2: SGHRS, YFSETQ. Losses at the gene ends were 2 bases for V and 4 bases for J; bases not matched to a gene: 10. There are 17 residues in the CDR3. Here the CDR3 DNA reads TGCGCCAGCAGCTTAAAAGCCGGGACAGGTTCCACCGGGGAGCTGTTTTTT. Protein: CASSLKAGTGSTGELFF. The full variable domain, its missing parts supplied by reference TRBV5-1 and TRBJ2-2, is KAGVTQTPRYLIKTRGQQVTLSCSPISGHRSVSWYQQTPGQGLQFLFEYFSETQRNKGNFPGRFSGRQFSNSRSEMNVSTLELGDSALYLCASSLKAGTGSTGELFFGEGSRLTVL.

V usage is TRBV12-5 and J usage is TRBJ1-2, with TRBD1 as a possible D gene (6 bases). V was clipped by 1 base and J by 3 bases, with 12 bases between them. The CDR3 spans 15 residues. Germline CDR1 reads LGHNT; CDR2 reads FRNRAP. This CDR3 is CASGLGTGWDYGYTF. CDR3 DNA: TGTGCTAGTGGTTTGGGAACAGGGTGGGACTATGGCTACACCTTC.

This chain uses TRBV7-9 with TRBJ2-5, with 9 nucleotides matching TRBD1. Per the germline V gene, CDR1 is SEHNR and CDR2 is FQNEAQ (reference sequence). V trimming: 5 bases; J trimming: 1 base; junction bases outside the gene matches: 8. CDR3 size: 16 residues. The CDR3 DNA reads TGTGCCAGCAGCCTATTAGGGACAGGGCCCCAAGAGACCCAGTACTTC. It yields the protein CASSLLGTGPQETQYF.

This rearrangement joins TRBV5-1 to TRBJ2-1; D unclear. CDR1 is SGHRS and CDR2 is YFSETQ in the germline V gene. The CDR3 spans 15 residues. The ends were cut back, 0 bases at V and 7 bases at J, with 14 bases in the middle. The CDR3 sequence: CASSLGGVNYNEQFF. DNA for the CDR3: TGCGCCAGCAGCTTGGGGGGTGTTAACTATAATGAGCAGTTCTTC.